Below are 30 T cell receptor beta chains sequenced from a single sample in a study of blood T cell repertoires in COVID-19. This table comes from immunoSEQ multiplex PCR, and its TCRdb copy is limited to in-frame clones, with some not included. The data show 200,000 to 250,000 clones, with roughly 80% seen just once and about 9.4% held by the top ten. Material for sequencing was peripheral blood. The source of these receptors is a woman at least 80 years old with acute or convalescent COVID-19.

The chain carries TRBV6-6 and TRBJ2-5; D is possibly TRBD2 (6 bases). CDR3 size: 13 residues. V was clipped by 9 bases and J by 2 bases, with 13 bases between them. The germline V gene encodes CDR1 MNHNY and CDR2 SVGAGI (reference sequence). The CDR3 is CASAATSQETQYF. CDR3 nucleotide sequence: TGTGCCAGTGCGGCGACTAGTCAAGAGACCCAGTACTTC.

The CDR3 is CASSFGNEQFF. The CDR3 bases are TGTGCCAGCAGTTTCGGCAATGAGCAGTTCTTC. The V gene is TRBV27, the J gene TRBJ2-1; D gene uncertain. V lost 3 bases to trimming and J lost 6 bases, with 3 bases between them. Germline CDR1 reads MNHEY; CDR2 reads SMNVEV (reference sequence). This CDR3 is 11 amino acids long.

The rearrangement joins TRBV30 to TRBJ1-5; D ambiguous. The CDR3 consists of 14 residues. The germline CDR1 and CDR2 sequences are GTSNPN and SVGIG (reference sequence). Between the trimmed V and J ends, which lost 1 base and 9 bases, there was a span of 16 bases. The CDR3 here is CAWSGVGLTSPQHF. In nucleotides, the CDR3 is TGTGCCTGGAGTGGGGTTGGACTCACCTCGCCCCAGCATTTT.

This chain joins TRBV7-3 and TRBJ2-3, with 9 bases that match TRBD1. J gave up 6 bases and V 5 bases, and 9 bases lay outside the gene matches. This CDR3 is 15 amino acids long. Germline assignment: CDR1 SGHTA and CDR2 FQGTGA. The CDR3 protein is CASSPGQGGADTQYF. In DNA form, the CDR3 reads TGTGCCAGCAGCCCGGGACAGGGTGGAGCGGATACGCAGTATTTT.

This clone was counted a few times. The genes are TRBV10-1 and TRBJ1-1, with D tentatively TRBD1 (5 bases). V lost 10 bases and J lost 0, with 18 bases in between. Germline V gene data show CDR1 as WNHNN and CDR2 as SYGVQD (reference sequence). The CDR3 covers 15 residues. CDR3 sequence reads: CAIPPEIGVNTEAFF. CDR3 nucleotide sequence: TGCGCCATCCCACCGGAAATAGGGGTGAACACTGAAGCTTTCTTT.

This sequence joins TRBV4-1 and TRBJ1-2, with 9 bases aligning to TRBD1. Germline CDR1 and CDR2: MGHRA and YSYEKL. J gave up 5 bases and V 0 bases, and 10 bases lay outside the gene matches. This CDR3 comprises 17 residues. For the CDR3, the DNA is TGCGCCAGCAGCCAAGAGTTCGTACAGGGGGCAGAGTATGGCTACACCTTC. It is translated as CASSQEFVQGAEYGYTF.

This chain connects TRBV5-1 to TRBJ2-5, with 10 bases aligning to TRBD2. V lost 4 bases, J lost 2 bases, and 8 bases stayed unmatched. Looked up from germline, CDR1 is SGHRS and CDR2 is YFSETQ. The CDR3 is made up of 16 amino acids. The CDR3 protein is CASSPAGGALQETQYF. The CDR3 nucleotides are TGCGCCAGCAGCCCAGCGGGAGGGGCCCTTCAAGAGACCCAGTACTTC.

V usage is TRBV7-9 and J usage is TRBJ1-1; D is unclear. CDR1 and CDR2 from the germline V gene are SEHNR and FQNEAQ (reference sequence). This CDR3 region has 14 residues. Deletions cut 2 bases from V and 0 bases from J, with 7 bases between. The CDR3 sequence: CASSLLLLNTEAFF. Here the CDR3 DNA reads TGTGCCAGCAGCTTATTATTGTTGAACACTGAAGCTTTCTTT.

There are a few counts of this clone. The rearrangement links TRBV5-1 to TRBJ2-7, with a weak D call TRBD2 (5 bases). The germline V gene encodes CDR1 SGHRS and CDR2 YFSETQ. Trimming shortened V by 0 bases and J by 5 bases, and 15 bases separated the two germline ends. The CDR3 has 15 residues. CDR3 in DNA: TGCGCCAGCAGCTTGGCCGGGGTTACTGCGGACGAGCAGTACTTC. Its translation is CASSLAGVTADEQYF.

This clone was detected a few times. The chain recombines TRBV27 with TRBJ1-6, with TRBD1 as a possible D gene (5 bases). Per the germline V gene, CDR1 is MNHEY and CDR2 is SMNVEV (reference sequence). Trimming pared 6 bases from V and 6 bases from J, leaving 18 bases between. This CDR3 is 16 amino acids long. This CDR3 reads CASSPGPATGNSPLHF. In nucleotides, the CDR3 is TGTGCCAGCAGCCCAGGGCCCGCAACGGGTAATTCACCCCTCCACTTT.

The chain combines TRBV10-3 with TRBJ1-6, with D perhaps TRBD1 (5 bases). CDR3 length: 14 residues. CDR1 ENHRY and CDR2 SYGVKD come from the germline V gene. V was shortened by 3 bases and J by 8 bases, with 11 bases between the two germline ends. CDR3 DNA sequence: TGTGCCATCAGTGAAGGAACGGGGGATTCACCCCTCCACTTT. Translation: CAISEGTGDSPLHF.

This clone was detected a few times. CDR3 bases: TGTGCCAGCACTCCCCAACAGGGGGGGCCCTACGAGCAGTACTTC. It codes for CASTPQQGGPYEQYF. V and J are TRBV11-2 and TRBJ2-7; D might be TRBD1 (8 bases). Germline V gives CDR1 SGHAT, CDR2 FQNNGV. Trimming removed 7 bases at V and 2 bases at J, with 18 bases between. The CDR3 consists of 15 residues. The whole variable domain, remainder taken from reference TRBV11-2 and TRBJ2-7, is EAGVAQSPRYKIIEKRQSVAFWCNPISGHATLYWYQQILGQGPKLLIQFQNNGVVDDSQLPKDRFSAERLKGVDSTLKIQPAKLEDSAVYLCASTPQQGGPYEQYFGPGTRLTVT.

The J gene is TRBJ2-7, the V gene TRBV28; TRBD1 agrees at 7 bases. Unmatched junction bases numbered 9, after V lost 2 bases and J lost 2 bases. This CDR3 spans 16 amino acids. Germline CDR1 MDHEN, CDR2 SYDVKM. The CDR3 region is CASSLPFRGSPYEQYF. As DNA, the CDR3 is TGTGCCAGCAGTTTACCCTTCAGGGGGTCCCCCTACGAGCAGTACTTC. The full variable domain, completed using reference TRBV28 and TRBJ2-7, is DVKVTQSSRYLVKRTGEKVFLECVQDMDHENMFWYRQDPGLGLRLIYFSYDVKMKEKGDIPEGYSVSREKKERFSLILESASTNQTSMYLCASSLPFRGSPYEQYFGPGTRLTVT.

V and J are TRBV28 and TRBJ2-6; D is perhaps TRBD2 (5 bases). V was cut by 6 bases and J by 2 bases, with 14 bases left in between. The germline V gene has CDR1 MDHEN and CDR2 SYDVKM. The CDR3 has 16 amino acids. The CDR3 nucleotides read TGTGCCAGCAGCGCGGCGGGTGGGACTGGGGCCAACGTCCTGACTTTC. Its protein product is CASSAAGGTGANVLTF.

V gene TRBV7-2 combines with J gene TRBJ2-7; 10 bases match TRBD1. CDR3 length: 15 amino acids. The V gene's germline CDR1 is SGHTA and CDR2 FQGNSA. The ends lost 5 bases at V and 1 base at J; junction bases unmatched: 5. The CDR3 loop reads CASSLGTGASYEQYF. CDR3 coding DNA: TGTGCCAGCAGCCTTGGGACAGGGGCATCCTACGAGCAGTACTTC.

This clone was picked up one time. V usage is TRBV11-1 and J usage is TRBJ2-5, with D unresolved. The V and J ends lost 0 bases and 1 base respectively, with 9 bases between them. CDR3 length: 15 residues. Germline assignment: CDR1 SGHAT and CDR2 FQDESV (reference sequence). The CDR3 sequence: CASSLAGRGQETQYF. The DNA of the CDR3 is TGTGCCAGCAGCTTAGCGGGTCGAGGCCAAGAGACCCAGTACTTC.

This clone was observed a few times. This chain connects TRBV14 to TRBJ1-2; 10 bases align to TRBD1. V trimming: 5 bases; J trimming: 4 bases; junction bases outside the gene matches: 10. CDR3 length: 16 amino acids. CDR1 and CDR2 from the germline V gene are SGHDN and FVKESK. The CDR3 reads CASSFRDRGFGYGYTF. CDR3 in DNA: TGTGCCAGCAGCTTTCGGGACAGGGGATTTGGCTATGGCTACACCTTC.

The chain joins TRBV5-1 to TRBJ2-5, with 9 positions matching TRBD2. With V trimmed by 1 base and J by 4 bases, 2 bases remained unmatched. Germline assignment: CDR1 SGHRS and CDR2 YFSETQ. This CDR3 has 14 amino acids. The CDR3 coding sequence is TGCGCCAGCAGCTTGCAAGCGGGAGGAGAGACCCAGTACTTC. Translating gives CASSLQAGGETQYF.

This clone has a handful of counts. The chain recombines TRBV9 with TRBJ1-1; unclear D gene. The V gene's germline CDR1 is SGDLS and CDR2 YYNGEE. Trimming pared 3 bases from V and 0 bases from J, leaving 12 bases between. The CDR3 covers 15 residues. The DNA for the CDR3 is TGTGCCAGCAGCGCCTACAGTACCATGAACACTGAAGCTTTCTTT. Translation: CASSAYSTMNTEAFF.

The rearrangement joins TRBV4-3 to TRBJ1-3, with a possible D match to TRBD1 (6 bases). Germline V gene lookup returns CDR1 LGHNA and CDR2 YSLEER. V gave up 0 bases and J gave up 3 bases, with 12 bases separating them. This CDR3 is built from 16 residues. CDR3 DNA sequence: TGCGCCAGCAGCCAAGATGGAACAGGGAATGGAAACACCATATATTTT. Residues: CASSQDGTGNGNTIYF.

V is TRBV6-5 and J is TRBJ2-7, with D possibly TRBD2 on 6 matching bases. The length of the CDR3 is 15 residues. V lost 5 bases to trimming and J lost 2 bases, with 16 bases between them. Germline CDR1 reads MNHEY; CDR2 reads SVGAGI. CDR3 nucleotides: TGTGCCAGCAGTCGGGGGACGAGAGGGGCCTACGAGCAGTACTTC. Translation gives CASSRGTRGAYEQYF.

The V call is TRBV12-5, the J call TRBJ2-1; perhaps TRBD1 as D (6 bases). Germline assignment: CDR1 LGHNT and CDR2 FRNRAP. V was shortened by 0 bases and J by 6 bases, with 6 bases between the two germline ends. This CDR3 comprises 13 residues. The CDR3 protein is CASGLVQGNEQFF. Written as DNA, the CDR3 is TGTGCTAGTGGTTTGGTACAGGGCAATGAGCAGTTCTTC.

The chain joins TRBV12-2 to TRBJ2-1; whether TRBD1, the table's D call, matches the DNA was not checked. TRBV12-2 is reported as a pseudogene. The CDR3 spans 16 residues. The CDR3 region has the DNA TGTGCAAGTCGCTGCGACGCAGGACACTCTTACAATGAGCAGTTCTTC. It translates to CASRCDAGHSYNEQFF.

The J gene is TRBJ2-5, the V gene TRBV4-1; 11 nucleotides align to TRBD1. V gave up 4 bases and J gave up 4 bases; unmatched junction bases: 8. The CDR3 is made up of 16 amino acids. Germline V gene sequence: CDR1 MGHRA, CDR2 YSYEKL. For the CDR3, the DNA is TGCGCCAGCAGCCGAATCCCAGGACAGGGGGCAGAGACCCAGTACTTC. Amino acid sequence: CASSRIPGQGAETQYF.

DNA for the CDR3: TGTGGGACAGGGGGCCTCATGAACACTGAAGCTTTCTTT. This codes for CGTGGLMNTEAFF. This chain joins TRBV7-9 and TRBJ1-1, with TRBD1 identical over 11 bases. Germline lookup yields CDR1 SEHNR and CDR2 FQNEAQ (reference sequence). CDR3 length: 13 amino acids.

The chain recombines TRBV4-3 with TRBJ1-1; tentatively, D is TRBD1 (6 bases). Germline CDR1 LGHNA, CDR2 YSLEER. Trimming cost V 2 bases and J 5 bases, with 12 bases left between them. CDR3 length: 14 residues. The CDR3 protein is CASSQTGSWTEAFF. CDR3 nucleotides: TGCGCCAGCAGCCAAACAGGGTCGTGGACTGAAGCTTTCTTT.

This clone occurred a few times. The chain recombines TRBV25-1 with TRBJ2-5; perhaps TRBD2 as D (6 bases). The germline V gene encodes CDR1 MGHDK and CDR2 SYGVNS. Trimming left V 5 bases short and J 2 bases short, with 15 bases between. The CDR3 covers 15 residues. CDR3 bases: TGTGCCAGCAGTACCCTGGAGGGCGTACAAGAGACCCAGTACTTC. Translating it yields CASSTLEGVQETQYF.

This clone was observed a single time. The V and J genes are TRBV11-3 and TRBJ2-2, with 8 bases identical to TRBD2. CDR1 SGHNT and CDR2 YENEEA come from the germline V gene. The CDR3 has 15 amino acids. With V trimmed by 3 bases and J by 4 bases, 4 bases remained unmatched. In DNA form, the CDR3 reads TGTGCCAGCAGCTTGGCGGGGGGACTCACCGGGGAGCTGTTTTTT. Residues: CASSLAGGLTGELFF. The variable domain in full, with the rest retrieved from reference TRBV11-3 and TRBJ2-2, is EAGVVQSPRYKIIEKKQPVAFWCNPISGHNTLYWYLQNLGQGPELLIRYENEEAVDDSQLPKDRFSAERLKGVDSTLKIQPAELGDSAVYLCASSLAGGLTGELFFGEGSRLTVL.

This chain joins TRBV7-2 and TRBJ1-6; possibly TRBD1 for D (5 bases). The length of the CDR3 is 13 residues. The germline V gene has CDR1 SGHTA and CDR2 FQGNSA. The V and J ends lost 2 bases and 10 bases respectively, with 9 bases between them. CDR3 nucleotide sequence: TGTGCCAGCAGCTTAACAGGAGAGTCACCCCTCCACTTT. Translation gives CASSLTGESPLHF.

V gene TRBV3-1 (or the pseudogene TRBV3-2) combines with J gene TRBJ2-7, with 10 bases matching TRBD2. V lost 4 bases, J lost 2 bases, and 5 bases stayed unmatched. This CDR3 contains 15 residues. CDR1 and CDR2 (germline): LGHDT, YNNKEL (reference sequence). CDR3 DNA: TGTGCCAGCAGCCCTCTAGCGGGGGTTACCTACGAGCAGTACTTC. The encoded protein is CASSPLAGVTYEQYF.